The clone carrying this T cell receptor beta chain was detected a few times. What it recognizes is unknown. V was shortened by 4 bases and J by 3 bases, with 16 bases between the two germline ends. Germline V gene data show CDR1 as DFQATT and CDR2 as SNEGSKA (reference sequence). This CDR3 is built from 14 residues. Libraries were made from TCR beta cDNA, and they carried unique molecular identifiers. Starting from approximately 1 to 10 million T cells, the study yielded about 490,000 cDNA molecules. MiXCR, applied by TCRdb to the PCR reads, yields one record per CDR3 protein. The data contain 450,000 to 650,000 distinct CDR3 sequences, roughly 40% of them seen just once; the ten biggest clones take up about 1.8%. The data are from a study of post-analysis software for immune sequencing data. Broader study findings: Patients had higher frequencies than controls of about five TRBV segments, including TRBV5-6, TRBV5-1 and TRBV20-1. Strong co-clustering by F measure was evident for samples that had been prepared in the same batch. Normalized Chao1 diversity was significantly reduced in patients versus controls.

The V call is TRBV20-1, the J call TRBJ2-7; D ambiguous. This receptor was taken from a girl between 5 and 17 years old with multiple sclerosis. Sequenced sample: blood. The chain's CDR3 is CSAKSSKNSYEQYF. The CDR3, as DNA: TGCAGTGCTAAGTCGTCTAAAAACAGCTACGAGCAGTACTTC.